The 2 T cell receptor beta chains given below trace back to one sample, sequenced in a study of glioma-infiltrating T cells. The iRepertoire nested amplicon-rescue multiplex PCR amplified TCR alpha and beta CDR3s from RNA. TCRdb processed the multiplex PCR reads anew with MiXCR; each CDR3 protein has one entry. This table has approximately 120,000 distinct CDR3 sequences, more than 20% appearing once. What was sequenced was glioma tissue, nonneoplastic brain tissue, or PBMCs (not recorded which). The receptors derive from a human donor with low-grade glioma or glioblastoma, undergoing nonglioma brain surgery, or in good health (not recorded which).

The DNA of the CDR3 is TGTGCCAGCAGCTTAAGGTCCCGGGACAGCGGTGAAGCTTTCTTT. Translation: CASSLRSRDSGEAFF. The chain links TRBV7-6 to TRBJ1-1; 7 nucleotides line up with TRBD1. This CDR3 region has 15 residues. V was clipped by 2 bases and J by 7 bases; unmatched bases: 10. Germline-derived CDR1 and CDR2 are SGHVS and FNYEAQ.

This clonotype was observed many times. Here the CDR3 DNA reads TGTGCCAGCAGCCATTACAGCAACATGAACACTGAAGCTTTCTTT. This translates into CASSHYSNMNTEAFF. The V and J genes are TRBV3-1 and TRBJ1-1; D unresolved. Germline CDR1 LGHDT, CDR2 YNNKEL (reference sequence). V was trimmed by 3 bases and J by 0 bases, leaving 11 bases between them. This CDR3 spans 15 amino acids.